Following are 14 T cell receptor beta chains from one sample sequenced in a study of persistence of HIV-infected CD4 T cells. The stimulus was an HIV-1 Gag 15-mer peptide pool, 0.95 to 1 ug/peptide/mL. Sorted nonresponding memory CD4+ T cells were CD40L-negative, CD69-negative, CD45RO-high. This was the immunoSEQ version 4 assay in survey mode. Sequencing was performed with immunoSEQ multiplex PCR; in TCRdb, only in-frame clones are kept and a portion is missing. The sample shows some 58,000 clones, about four fifths of them seen only once. What these receptors recognize is not known. The sample in question was CD4+ T cells sorted from PBMCs after approximately 18-hour stimulation, obtained from a patient who received antiretroviral therapy. These receptor sequences come from an adult man with HIV who was CMV-seropositive.

V is TRBV7-9 and J is TRBJ1-2, with 11 bases matching TRBD1. This CDR3 spans 16 amino acids. With 4 bases clipped from V and 2 bases from J, the junction kept 6 bases outside the gene matches. In germline, CDR1 is SEHNR, CDR2 FQNEAQ (reference sequence). The CDR3 coding sequence is TGTGCCAGCAGCTCCTATCGGGACAGGGGGAACTATGGCTACACCTTC. Translated: CASSSYRDRGNYGYTF.

V gene TRBV7-3 combines with J gene TRBJ1-1; D ambiguous. The CDR3 is made up of 13 amino acids. Germline V gene lookup returns CDR1 SGHTA and CDR2 FQGTGA. The V and J ends lost 3 bases and 1 base respectively, with 6 bases between them. For the CDR3, the DNA is TGTGCCAGCAGCTTTGACTGGAACACTGAAGCTTTCTTT. Amino acids: CASSFDWNTEAFF. The whole variable domain, remainder taken from reference TRBV7-3 and TRBJ1-1, is GAGVSQTPSNKVTEKGKYVELRCDPISGHTALYWYRQSLGQGPEFLIYFQGTGAADDSGLPNDRFFAVRPEGSVSTLKIQRTERGDSAVYLCASSFDWNTEAFFGQGTRLTVV.

The chain recombines TRBV10-3 with TRBJ2-7; D is perhaps TRBD1 (6 bases). This CDR3 is built from 14 residues. Germline-derived CDR1 and CDR2 are ENHRY and SYGVKD. Trimming shortened V by 9 bases and J by 5 bases, and 20 bases separated the two germline ends. In nucleotides, the CDR3 is TGTGCCATGGCCTCCGGGACACCCTCAAACGAGCAGTACTTC. This sequence encodes CAMASGTPSNEQYF.

The chain combines TRBV28 with TRBJ2-7, with 9 bases lining up with TRBD1. This CDR3 spans 15 amino acids. Germline loops: CDR1 MDHEN, CDR2 SYDVKM. V lost 1 base, J lost 2 bases, and 3 bases stayed unmatched. The CDR3 DNA follows: TGTGCCAGCAGTTTATTCGACAGGGGGACCTACGAGCAGTACTTC. This translates into CASSLFDRGTYEQYF.

The gene calls are TRBV5-1 and TRBJ2-7; TRBD2 aligns across 8 bases. The ends lost 2 bases at V and 1 base at J; junction bases unmatched: 2. The CDR3 covers 14 residues. CDR1 SGHRS and CDR2 YFSETQ come from the germline V gene. The CDR3 DNA reads as TGCGCCAGCAGCTTCGGGGGGGATTCCTACGAGCAGTACTTC. It yields the protein CASSFGGDSYEQYF.

The rearrangement joins TRBV5-1 to TRBJ2-3; a possible D gene is TRBD2 (5 bases). CDR1 is SGHRS and CDR2 is YFSETQ in the germline V gene. The CDR3 loop spans 14 amino acids. Deletions cut 0 bases from V and 3 bases from J, with 8 bases between. As DNA, the CDR3 is TGCGCCAGCAGCTTGGACCCGGGGACAGATACGCAGTATTTT. The encoded protein is CASSLDPGTDTQYF.

The chain recombines TRBV6-6 with TRBJ2-2; the D gene is possibly TRBD1 (5 bases). CDR1 and CDR2 from the germline V gene are MNHNY and SVGAGI (reference sequence). This CDR3 has 14 residues. The V gene lost 5 bases and the J gene lost 2 bases, with 9 bases spanning the gap. Here the CDR3 reads CASSRQGNTGELFF. CDR3 in DNA: TGTGCCAGCAGTAGGCAGGGAAACACCGGGGAGCTGTTTTTT.

The chain uses TRBV28 and TRBJ2-1; tentative D call: TRBD2 (6 bases). The V and J ends lost 5 bases and 4 bases respectively, with 15 bases between them. The CDR3 length is 15 residues. Looked up from germline, CDR1 is MDHEN and CDR2 is SYDVKM. CDR3 sequence reads: CASSHGTSRYNEQFF. The CDR3 DNA sequence: TGTGCCAGCAGTCACGGGACTTCTCGGTACAATGAGCAGTTCTTC.

This clone showed up just once. The chain recombines TRBV7-6 with TRBJ2-3; tentative D call: TRBD1 (6 bases). V was shortened by 5 bases and J by 4 bases, with 13 bases between the two germline ends. There are 14 residues in the CDR3. CDR1 is SGHVS and CDR2 is FNYEAQ in the germline V gene. CDR3 nucleotide sequence: TGTGCCAGCAGCCCGGACAGAGAAGCAGATACGCAGTATTTT. Amino acids: CASSPDREADTQYF.

The chain links TRBV2 to TRBJ1-6; TRBD1 might be the D (5 bases). Trimming cost V 3 bases and J 10 bases, with 10 bases left between them. Germline V lookup: CDR1 SNHLY, CDR2 FYNNEI. This CDR3 spans 13 amino acids. For the CDR3, the DNA is TGTGCCAGCAGTGATGCCAGGGAATCACCCCTCCACTTT. Its protein is CASSDARESPLHF.

In its sample, this clone was seen a few times. The chain combines TRBV28 with TRBJ2-7, with 8 bases fitting TRBD1. The J segment lost 2 bases and the V segment lost 0 bases, leaving 3 bases of the junction unmatched. CDR3 length: 15 amino acids. Germline values: CDR1 MDHEN, CDR2 SYDVKM. CDR3 sequence reads: CASSLWGTGAYEQYF. In DNA, the CDR3 is TGTGCCAGCAGTTTATGGGGGACAGGAGCCTACGAGCAGTACTTC.

V usage is TRBV5-1 and J usage is TRBJ2-1; TRBD2 agrees at 10 bases. This CDR3 has 15 amino acids. CDR1 and CDR2 from the germline V gene are SGHRS and YFSETQ. The ends lost 4 bases at V and 9 bases at J; junction bases unmatched: 10. The CDR3 reads CASSLAGDPETEQFF. As DNA, the CDR3 is TGCGCCAGCAGCCTAGCGGGGGATCCTGAAACTGAGCAGTTCTTC.

This chain links TRBV5-4 with TRBJ2-7; the D call may be TRBD1 or TRBD2 (5 bases each). The CDR3 is made up of 13 amino acids. The germline V gene has CDR1 SGHNT and CDR2 YYREEE (reference sequence). V lost 5 bases to trimming and J lost 0 bases, with 9 bases between them. The CDR3 loop reads CASSWDGSYEQYF. In DNA, the CDR3 is TGTGCCAGCAGTTGGGACGGCTCCTACGAGCAGTACTTC.

In nucleotides, the CDR3 is TGCGCCAGCGCGTACTTGTCGAACACTGAAGCTTTCTTT. This sequence encodes CASAYLSNTEAFF. V is TRBV5-1 and J is TRBJ1-1; no clear D. The CDR3 loop spans 13 amino acids. Trimming removed 7 bases from V and 1 base from J, with 11 bases in between. From germline, CDR1 is SGHRS and CDR2 YFSETQ. Variable domain in full (rest from reference TRBV5-1 and TRBJ1-1): KAGVTQTPRYLIKTRGQQVTLSCSPISGHRSVSWYQQTPGQGLQFLFEYFSETQRNKGNFPGRFSGRQFSNSRSEMNVSTLELGDSALYLCASAYLSNTEAFFGQGTRLTVV.